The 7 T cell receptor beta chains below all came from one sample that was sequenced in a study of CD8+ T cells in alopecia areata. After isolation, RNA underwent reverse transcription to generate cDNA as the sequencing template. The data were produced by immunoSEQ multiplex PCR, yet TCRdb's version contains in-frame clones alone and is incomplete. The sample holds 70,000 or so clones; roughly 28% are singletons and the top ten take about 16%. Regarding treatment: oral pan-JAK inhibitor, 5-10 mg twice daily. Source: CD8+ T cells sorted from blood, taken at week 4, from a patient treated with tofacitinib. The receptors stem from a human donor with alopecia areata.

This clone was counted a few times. The CDR3 DNA reads TGTGCCAGCGGCGGGAGCCACTACAATGAGCAGTTCTTC. Residues: CASGGSHYNEQFF. V is TRBV7-9 and J is TRBJ2-1; the match to TRBD2 covers 7 bases. This CDR3 spans 13 amino acids. Germline V lookup: CDR1 SEHNR, CDR2 FQNEAQ (reference sequence). V shed 8 bases and J 3 bases; nucleotides not matched to a gene: 4.

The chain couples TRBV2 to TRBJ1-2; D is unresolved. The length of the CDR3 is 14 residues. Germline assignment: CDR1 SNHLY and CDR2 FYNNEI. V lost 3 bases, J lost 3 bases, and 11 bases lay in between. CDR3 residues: CASSESKRDYGYTF. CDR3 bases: TGTGCCAGCAGTGAGAGTAAACGGGACTATGGCTACACCTTC.

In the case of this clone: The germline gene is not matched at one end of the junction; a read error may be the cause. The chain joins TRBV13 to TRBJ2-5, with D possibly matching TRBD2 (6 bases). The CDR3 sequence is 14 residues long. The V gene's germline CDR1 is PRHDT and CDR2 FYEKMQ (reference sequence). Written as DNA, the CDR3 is TGCGCCAGCAGCCAAGAGCGGGTGCGAGAGACCCAGTACTTC. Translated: CASSQERVRETQYF.

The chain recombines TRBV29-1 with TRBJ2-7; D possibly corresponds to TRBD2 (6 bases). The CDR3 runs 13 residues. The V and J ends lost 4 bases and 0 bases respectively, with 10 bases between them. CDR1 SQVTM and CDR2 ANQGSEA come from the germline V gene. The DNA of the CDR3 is TGCAGCGTTGTGGGGACTCACTCCTACGAGCAGTACTTC. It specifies CSVVGTHSYEQYF.

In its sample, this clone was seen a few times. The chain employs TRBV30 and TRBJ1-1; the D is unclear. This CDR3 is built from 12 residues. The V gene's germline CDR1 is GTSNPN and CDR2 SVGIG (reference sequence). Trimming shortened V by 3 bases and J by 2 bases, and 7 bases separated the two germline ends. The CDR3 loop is CAWRAVNTEAFF. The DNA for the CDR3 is TGTGCCTGGAGGGCTGTCAACACTGAAGCTTTCTTT.

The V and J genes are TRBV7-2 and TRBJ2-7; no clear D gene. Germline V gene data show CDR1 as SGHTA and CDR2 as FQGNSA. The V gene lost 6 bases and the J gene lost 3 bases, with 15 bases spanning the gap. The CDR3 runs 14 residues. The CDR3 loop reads CASSSWQSHYEQYF. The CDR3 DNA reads TGTGCCAGCAGTTCCTGGCAATCCCACTACGAGCAGTACTTC.

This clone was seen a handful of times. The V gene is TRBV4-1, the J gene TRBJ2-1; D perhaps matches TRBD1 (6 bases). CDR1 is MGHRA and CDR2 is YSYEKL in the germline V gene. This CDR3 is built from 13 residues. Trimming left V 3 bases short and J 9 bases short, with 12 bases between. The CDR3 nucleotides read TGCGCCAGCAGCCAGGAACAGGGCCGTGAGCAGTTCTTC. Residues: CASSQEQGREQFF.